The 17 T cell receptor beta chains below come from one sample, sequenced in a study of blood T cell repertoires in COVID-19. Clones were sequenced by immunoSEQ multiplex PCR, and TCRdb holds only the in-frame ones, with some missing. This table has roughly 300,000 clones, 86% appearing once. The specimen sequenced was peripheral blood. These receptor sequences come from a woman between 25 and 40 years old with COVID-19, enrolled during active disease.

The genes are TRBV5-5 and TRBJ1-2; TRBD1 matches at 7 bases. CDR3 length: 13 amino acids. Germline assignment: CDR1 SGHKS and CDR2 YYEKEE (reference sequence). V gave up 4 bases and J gave up 8 bases; unmatched junction bases: 8. The CDR3 spells CASSPRQGKGYTF. The CDR3 DNA reads as TGTGCCAGCAGCCCTCGACAGGGAAAAGGCTACACCTTC.

The rearrangement joins TRBV19 to TRBJ2-2; maybe TRBD1 (6 bases). The CDR3 is 13 amino acids. Trimming shortened V by 10 bases and J by 5 bases, and 14 bases separated the two germline ends. Per germline, CDR1 LNHDA and CDR2 SQIVND (reference sequence). CDR3 in DNA: TGTGCCACGGCAACAGGGTTGACCGGGGAGCTGTTTTTT. Protein product: CATATGLTGELFF. Full variable domain (outside the CDR3, taken from reference TRBV19 and TRBJ2-2): DGGITQSPKYLFRKEGQNVTLSCEQNLNHDAMYWYRQDPGQGLRLIYYSQIVNDFQKGDIAEGYSVSREKKESFPLTVTSAQKNPTAFYLCATATGLTGELFFGEGSRLTVL.

The chain has TRBV2 and TRBJ1-3; D is possibly TRBD1 (6 bases). V lost 7 bases and J 0 bases, leaving 16 bases between the germline ends. There are 16 residues in the CDR3. From germline, CDR1 is SNHLY and CDR2 FYNNEI. CDR3 in DNA: TGTGCCAGCACCAAGGACAGCGGTCACTCTGGAAACACCATATATTTT. Protein: CASTKDSGHSGNTIYF.

The gene calls are TRBV19 and TRBJ2-2, with a tentative D call TRBD1 (6 bases). V lost 8 bases and J lost 1, with 8 bases in between. This CDR3 has 13 amino acids. CDR1 LNHDA and CDR2 SQIVND come from the germline V gene (reference sequence). DNA for the CDR3: TGTGCCAGTTCGGGACAGAACACCGGGGAGCTGTTTTTT. Its protein is CASSGQNTGELFF.

The genes are TRBV27 and TRBJ1-4; a possible D gene is TRBD1 (6 bases). V was shortened by 8 bases and J by 6 bases, with 13 bases between the two germline ends. Germline V CDR1 and CDR2: MNHEY, SMNVEV (reference sequence). This CDR3 comprises 13 residues. This chain's CDR3 is CASRKQGYEKLFF. The CDR3 nucleotides are TGTGCCAGCCGCAAACAGGGTTATGAAAAACTGTTTTTT.

The chain combines TRBV3-1 (or the pseudogene TRBV3-2) with TRBJ2-7, with 9 bases that match TRBD2. The CDR3 loop spans 14 amino acids. The V gene's germline CDR1 is LGHDT and CDR2 YNNKEL (reference sequence). The J segment lost 2 bases and the V segment lost 6 bases, leaving 5 bases of the junction unmatched. The DNA for the CDR3 is TGTGCCAGCAGTCCAATAGCGGGGGCCTACGAGCAGTACTTC. It specifies CASSPIAGAYEQYF.

The chain links TRBV28 to TRBJ2-7; tentative D call: TRBD1 (5 bases). V lost 3 bases and J 6 bases, leaving 18 bases between the germline ends. Germline V gene lookup returns CDR1 MDHEN and CDR2 SYDVKM. The CDR3 has 15 residues. The CDR3 DNA reads as TGTGCCAGCAGTTTCTCCCGGCAGGGAAAAATCGAGCAGTACTTC. This translates into CASSFSRQGKIEQYF.

The chain combines TRBV30 with TRBJ2-3; D is unresolved. Per the germline V gene, CDR1 is GTSNPN and CDR2 is SVGIG (reference sequence). The CDR3 has 14 residues. Trimming cost V 0 bases and J 3 bases, with 10 bases left between them. In nucleotides, the CDR3 is TGTGCCTGGAGTGTACGGAGAGATACAGATACGCAGTATTTT. Translated: CAWSVRRDTDTQYF.

V usage is TRBV5-5 and J usage is TRBJ2-1; tentative D call: TRBD2 (7 bases). Germline V gives CDR1 SGHKS, CDR2 YYEKEE (reference sequence). V was pared by 4 bases and J by 8 bases, with 22 bases between. The CDR3 runs to 16 residues. The CDR3 DNA reads as TGTGCCAGCAGCAAGGGGGGGCCCGCCCTTCTCGATGAGCAGTTCTTC. Its translation: CASSKGGPALLDEQFF.

V is TRBV5-6 and J is TRBJ2-7, with a possible D match to TRBD2 (5 bases). Germline assignment: CDR1 SGHDT and CDR2 YYEEEE. Deletions cut 5 bases from V and 2 bases from J, with 14 bases between. The CDR3 has 14 amino acids. CDR3 amino acids: CASRVLAEAYEQYF. The CDR3 nucleotides read TGTGCCAGCAGGGTCCTAGCAGAGGCCTACGAGCAGTACTTC.

V is TRBV5-1 and J is TRBJ2-3; TRBD2 agrees at 7 bases. The CDR3 is made up of 16 amino acids. Germline assignment: CDR1 SGHRS and CDR2 YFSETQ. The V gene end was trimmed by 4 bases and the J gene end by 3 bases; junction bases not matched to a gene: 11. The CDR3 bases are TGCGCCAGCAGCCTCGAAGGACTAGACGGAACAGATACGCAGTATTTT. Protein product: CASSLEGLDGTDTQYF.

This clone was seen only a few times. The chain links TRBV5-1 to TRBJ1-3, with 8 bases fitting TRBD1. After removal of 4 bases from V and 1 base from J, the junction contained 4 bases not matched to a gene. The CDR3 length is 15 residues. Looked up from germline, CDR1 is SGHRS and CDR2 is YFSETQ. The CDR3 loop reads CASSPTGVSGNTIYF. The DNA of the CDR3 is TGCGCCAGCAGCCCGACAGGGGTATCTGGAAACACCATATATTTT.

This clone was detected once. The chain employs TRBV2 and TRBJ2-7; D not resolved. V was pared by 7 bases and J by 3 bases, with 10 bases between. Germline assignment: CDR1 SNHLY and CDR2 FYNNEI. The CDR3 contains 12 residues. The CDR3 region has the DNA TGTGCCAGCACCCTGAAGCTCTACGAGCAGTACTTC. Its translation is CASTLKLYEQYF.

The V gene is TRBV5-1, the J gene TRBJ2-5; 10 bases are a match to TRBD2. The V segment lost 3 bases and the J segment 5 bases; nucleotides outside the gene matches: 7. Germline V lookup: CDR1 SGHRS, CDR2 YFSETQ. The CDR3 has 15 amino acids. The CDR3 DNA is TGCGCCAGCAGCTCAGCGGGACTAGCGAGCGAGACCCAGTACTTC. It yields the protein CASSSAGLASETQYF.

This clone was detected only once. This chain connects TRBV4-1 to TRBJ2-2, with 7 bases that match TRBD2. CDR1 is MGHRA, CDR2 YSYEKL, per germline. Unmatched junction bases numbered 10, after V lost 3 bases and J lost 6 bases. The CDR3 extends over 16 amino acids. The CDR3 region is CASSHRFYGGAGELFF. Here the CDR3 DNA reads TGCGCCAGCAGCCACCGTTTCTATGGGGGGGCCGGGGAGCTGTTTTTT.

This clone has a single count. The J gene is TRBJ1-6, the V gene TRBV25-1, with a weak D call TRBD1 (6 bases). The CDR3 totals 16 residues. Germline V gene data show CDR1 as MGHDK and CDR2 as SYGVNS. V was cut by 3 bases and J by 4 bases, with 13 bases left in between. CDR3 amino acids: CASSDGQQGYNSPLHF. For the CDR3, the DNA is TGTGCCAGCAGTGACGGCCAACAGGGTTATAATTCACCCCTCCACTTT.

J is TRBJ2-1 and V is TRBV5-1; D may be TRBD2 (6 bases). Germline V lookup: CDR1 SGHRS, CDR2 YFSETQ. V was trimmed by 0 bases and J by 1 base, leaving 17 bases between them. The CDR3 totals 18 residues. CDR3 DNA: TGCGCCAGCAGCTTGGTGCGGTGGGGAGGAGGATCCTACAATGAGCAGTTCTTC. It specifies CASSLVRWGGGSYNEQFF.